These T cell receptor beta chains were read from a single sample in a study of graft-versus-host responses after intestinal transplantation. Some clones are missing from TCRdb's copy, which holds only in-frame ones; the method was immunoSEQ multiplex PCR. The sample includes roughly 9,000 clones, 31% of them seen just once. The source material was alloreactive CD4+ T cells from a mixed lymphocyte reaction culture, sampled before intestinal transplant. These receptors all come from a human patient who received an intestinal transplant. Each CDR3 is given with its conserved first and last residue. The D gene is left open where the match is weak. Clone size is not always given. Where it is, it says once, few, many or a class for expanded clones.

CDR3 protein,CDR3 DNA,CDR3 length,V gene,J gene,D gene,clone size
CASSATSGASYEQYF,TGTGCCAGCAGTGCGACTAGCGGGGCTTCCTACGAGCAGTACTTC,15,TRBV6-5,TRBJ2-7,TRBD2,-
CSVAGLAATSTDTQYF,TGCAGCGTGGCGGGACTAGCGGCCACTAGCACAGATACGCAGTATTTT,16,TRBV29-1,TRBJ2-3,TRBD2,few
CASSVSGTSAAYEQYF,TGTGCCAGTAGTGTCTCCGGGACTAGCGCGGCCTACGAGCAGTACTTC,16,TRBV19,TRBJ2-7,TRBD2,medium-sized
CASSPLGQGYNSPLHF,TGTGCCAGCTCACCATTGGGACAGGGGTATAATTCACCCCTCCACTTT,16,TRBV18,TRBJ1-6,TRBD1,few
CASSRGGEYEQYF,TGTGCCAGTAGTAGGGGGGGAGAGTACGAGCAGTACTTC,13,TRBV19,TRBJ2-7,TRBD2,-
CASSEREVQETQYF,TGTGCCAGCAGTGAGAGGGAGGTCCAAGAGACCCAGTACTTC,14,TRBV6-1,TRBJ2-5,-,few
CASSPYRAYEQYF,TGTGCCAGCTCACCATACAGGGCCTACGAGCAGTACTTC,13,TRBV18,TRBJ2-7,-,-
CASSYSGGGNTEAFF,TGTGCCAGCAGTTACTCAGGTGGAGGCAACACTGAAGCTTTCTTT,15,TRBV6-5,TRBJ1-1,-,medium-sized
CASSEQGQGYEQYF,TGTGCCAGCAGTGAACAGGGACAGGGGTACGAGCAGTACTTC,14,TRBV2,TRBJ2-7,TRBD1,-
CARVAAYYKVHNEKLFF,TGTGCCAGAGTAGCCGCGTACTACAAGGTGCATAATGAAAAACTGTTTTTT,17,TRBV21-1,TRBJ1-4,-,-
CASSPPGLAGGGEQFF,TGTGCCAGCTCACCACCGGGACTAGCGGGAGGCGGTGAGCAGTTCTTC,16,TRBV18,TRBJ2-1,TRBD2,few
CASSLALNQAWDTQYF,TGTGCCAGCAGCTTAGCCCTCAACCAGGCCTGGGATACGCAGTATTTT,16,TRBV7-2,TRBJ2-3,-,-
CAISVYSGANVLTF,TGTGCCATCAGTGTGTATTCTGGGGCCAACGTCCTGACTTTC,14,TRBV10-3,TRBJ2-6,-,-
CASSLSQASYEQYF,TGTGCCAGCAGCTTGTCGCAGGCCTCCTACGAGCAGTACTTC,14,TRBV11-2,TRBJ2-7,-,-
CASSLRGPDTQYF,TGTGCCAGCAGCTTACGAGGGCCAGATACGCAGTATTTT,13,TRBV5-6,TRBJ2-3,-,-
CAISGAGGPPSYEQYF,TGTGCCATCAGTGGTGCAGGGGGCCCTCCCTCCTACGAGCAGTACTTC,16,TRBV10-3,TRBJ2-7,TRBD1,-
CASSLSPRLSYEQYF,TGTGCCAGCAGTTTATCCCCCAGGCTAAGCTACGAGCAGTACTTC,15,TRBV27,TRBJ2-7,-,-
CASSELSGLSTDTQYF,TGTGCCAGCAGTGAACTGAGCGGACTAAGCACAGATACGCAGTATTTT,16,TRBV6-1,TRBJ2-3,-,-
CSAQTSYEQYF,TGCAGTGCCCAGACTTCCTACGAGCAGTACTTC,11,TRBV20-1,TRBJ2-7,-,medium-sized
CASSTGPDGPYEQYF,TGTGCCAGCTCAACCGGCCCTGATGGGCCCTACGAGCAGTACTTC,15,TRBV6-5,TRBJ2-7,-,-
CASSCCRELFF,TGTGCCAGCAGTTGTTGTAGAGAACTGTTTTTT,11,TRBV6-7,TRBJ1-4,-,medium-sized
CASSFGALTGAYNEQFF,TGCGCCAGCAGCTTCGGGGCCCTGACAGGCGCATACAATGAGCAGTTCTTC,17,TRBV5-1,TRBJ2-1,-,few
CASSKEYRAGQPQHF,TGTGCCAGCAGCAAAGAGTACAGGGCGGGTCAGCCCCAGCATTTT,15,TRBV21-1,TRBJ1-5,-,-
CASSFGFGTGELFF,TGTGCCAGCAGCTTCGGGTTTGGCACCGGGGAGCTGTTTTTT,14,TRBV5-6,TRBJ2-2,-,medium-sized
CASRLAGQETQYF,TGCGCCAGCAGGCTAGCGGGACAGGAGACCCAGTACTTC,13,TRBV5-1,TRBJ2-5,TRBD2,-
CASSLRPQGNTEAFF,TGCGCCAGCAGCCTAAGGCCACAGGGGAACACTGAAGCTTTCTTT,15,TRBV5-1,TRBJ1-1,-,-
CASSPGGYYNEQFF,TGTGCCAGCAGCCCAGGAGGCTACTACAATGAGCAGTTCTTC,14,TRBV5-4,TRBJ2-1,-,-
CASSDSIVGSLGYF,TGTGCCAGCAGTGACTCGATAGTGGGTTCTCTCGGGTATTTT,14,TRBV6-4,TRBJ1-3,-,-
CASSIRLAGNNEQFF,TGTGCCAGCAGCATTAGACTAGCGGGTAATAATGAGCAGTTCTTC,15,TRBV9,TRBJ2-1,TRBD2,-
CASSSEGEQYF,TGTGCCAGCAGCTCTGAGGGCGAGCAGTACTTC,11,TRBV7-8,TRBJ2-7,-,once
CASSLLGGNIQYF,TGTGCCAGCAGCCTCCTGGGGGGGAACATTCAGTACTTC,13,TRBV7-9,TRBJ2-4,TRBD2,few
CASTVGQGLNQPQHF,TGTGCCAGCACCGTCGGACAGGGGCTAAATCAGCCCCAGCATTTT,15,TRBV2,TRBJ1-5,TRBD1,few
CAISEQGSDGYTF,TGTGCCATCAGTGAACAGGGATCAGATGGCTACACCTTC,13,TRBV10-3,TRBJ1-2,-,few
CASSLSYSSIGYTF,TGTGCCAGCAGCTTATCCTACAGTTCCATTGGCTACACCTTC,14,TRBV7-2,TRBJ1-2,-,-
CASSLVASGRVEQFF,TGTGCCAGCAGCTTAGTCGCTAGCGGGAGGGTTGAGCAGTTCTTC,15,TRBV11-2,TRBJ2-1,TRBD2,-
CASSYTRLRTDTQYF,TGTGCCAGCAGTTATACTAGGCTACGCACAGATACGCAGTATTTT,15,TRBV2,TRBJ2-3,-,-
CASRVEGFTEAFF,TGCGCCAGCCGGGTGGAGGGGTTCACTGAAGCTTTCTTT,13,TRBV5-1,TRBJ1-1,-,-
CASSVTTGSAYEQYF,TGTGCCAGCTCCGTTACCACAGGGTCTGCCTACGAGCAGTACTTC,15,TRBV6-1,TRBJ2-7,-,few
CASSVVPRNTIYF,TGTGCCAGCAGCGTAGTGCCCCGGAACACCATATATTTT,13,TRBV9,TRBJ1-3,-,-
CASSDVGRYNEQFF,TGCGCCAGCAGTGACGTGGGCAGATACAATGAGCAGTTCTTC,14,TRBV10-2,TRBJ2-1,-,few
CASSYSGTPATDTQYF,TGTGCCAGCAGTTACTCCGGGACACCAGCCACAGATACGCAGTATTTT,16,TRBV6-6,TRBJ2-3,-,few
CASSLGGNTEAFF,TGCGCCAGCAGCCTAGGGGGGAACACTGAAGCTTTCTTT,13,TRBV5-1,TRBJ1-1,-,-
CASRWRETNNEQFF,TGTGCCAGCAGGTGGCGGGAGACTAACAATGAGCAGTTCTTC,14,TRBV2,TRBJ2-1,TRBD2,-
CAISGTGSRGYGYTF,TGTGCCATCAGTGGGACAGGGAGCCGGGGCTATGGCTACACCTTC,15,TRBV10-3,TRBJ1-2,TRBD1,-
CASSLAMGLGVPSGDEQFF,TGTGCCAGCAGCTTAGCAATGGGGCTGGGGGTCCCTAGCGGCGATGAGCAGTTCTTC,19,TRBV7-9,TRBJ2-1,TRBD2,-
CASSSRGRDSPLHF,TGTGCCAGCAGTTCCCGAGGGCGGGATTCACCCCTCCACTTT,14,TRBV6-1,TRBJ1-6,-,few
CASSRQGAEAFF,TGTGCCAGCAGTCGACAGGGCGCTGAAGCTTTCTTT,12,TRBV2,TRBJ1-1,TRBD1,-
CASSLGGDNEQFF,TGCGCCAGCAGCTTGGGGGGCGACAATGAGCAGTTCTTC,13,TRBV5-1,TRBJ2-1,-,-
CASTPGSLAGWGEQFF,TGTGCCAGCACACCGGGGTCCCTAGCGGGATGGGGTGAGCAGTTCTTC,16,TRBV6-6,TRBJ2-1,TRBD2,medium-sized
CASRSTGGSYEQYF,TGTGCCAGCAGATCGACAGGGGGTTCCTACGAGCAGTACTTC,14,TRBV28,TRBJ2-7,TRBD1,-
CASRLALAGQPGTQYF,TGTGCCAGCAGACTCGCACTAGCGGGGCAACCGGGTACGCAGTATTTT,16,TRBV5-4,TRBJ2-3,TRBD2,few
CASSLYGAVQETQYF,TGCGCCAGCAGCTTGTATGGAGCCGTTCAAGAGACCCAGTACTTC,15,TRBV5-1,TRBJ2-5,-,-
CATSREAGGGTDTQYF,TGTGCCACCAGCAGAGAAGCGGGGGGGGGCACAGATACGCAGTATTTT,16,TRBV15,TRBJ2-3,TRBD2,-